Included here is one T cell receptor (beta chain) sequence, with context. Antigen unknown. This sample was taken from a study of response to subunit inactivated influenza vaccine. Study-level points and caveats: Authors suggested each seasonal influenza vaccination recruits few new T cells.

V lost 0 bases, J lost 6 bases, and 7 bases lay in between. CDR1 MNHEY and CDR2 SMNVEV come from the germline V gene (reference sequence). CDR3 size: 13 residues. TCRdb re-called the RT-PCR reads with MiXCR, one entry per CDR3 protein. The table includes a few hundred thousand distinct CDR3 sequences, around 22% detected once. The receptor was derived from a man aged 45-69 years who received an inactivated influenza vaccine. V is TRBV27 and J is TRBJ2-3; no firm D call. This material consisted of PBMCs from blood, taken about 20 months after vaccination. The CDR3 region is CASSLSGMDTQYF. DNA for the CDR3: TGTGCCAGCAGTTTATCTGGAATGGATACGCAGTATTTT.